This entry lists 5 T cell receptor beta chains sequenced from one sample in a study of cytomegalovirus exposure and HLA in healthy donors. Both 60 Vbeta primers and 13 Jbeta primers went into the PCR. Some clones are missing from TCRdb's copy, which holds only in-frame ones; the method was immunoSEQ multiplex PCR. This sample has some 140,000 clones, with around 74% found just once. Sequencing used PBMCs. The receptors come from a man between 18 and 35 years old in good health and CMV-seronegative.

The chain combines TRBV2 with TRBJ2-5; D not resolved. V shed 3 bases and J shed 6 bases, with 8 bases lying between them. CDR3 length equals 12 residues. The germline CDR1 and CDR2 sequences are SNHLY and FYNNEI. The CDR3 nucleotides read TGTGCCAGCAGTGATTATCTAAAGACCCAGTACTTC. This gives the protein CASSDYLKTQYF.

The V call is TRBV9, the J call TRBJ2-3; tentatively, D is TRBD1 (7 bases). Deletions cut 0 bases from V and 2 bases from J, with 13 bases between. The CDR3 extends over 16 amino acids. Germline V gene data show CDR1 as SGDLS and CDR2 as YYNGEE. CDR3 region: CASSVGRQGLTDTQYF. The CDR3 DNA reads TGTGCCAGCAGCGTAGGAAGACAGGGACTCACAGATACGCAGTATTTT.

The rearrangement joins TRBV27 to TRBJ1-3, with 9 positions matching TRBD1. The CDR3 totals 15 residues. V shed 8 bases, J shed 8 bases, and the junction held 13 bases outside the gene matches. Germline loops: CDR1 MNHEY, CDR2 SMNVEV (reference sequence). The CDR3 spells CASCATGTGIHTIYF. DNA for the CDR3: TGTGCCAGCTGCGCAACCGGGACAGGGATACACACCATATATTTT.

The chain has TRBV15 and TRBJ2-1; possibly TRBD1 for D (6 bases). This CDR3 is built from 14 residues. Germline CDR1 LNHNV, CDR2 YYDKDF (reference sequence). V was trimmed by 0 bases and J by 4 bases, leaving 7 bases between them. The CDR3 region is CATSRDRGYNEQFF. DNA for the CDR3: TGTGCCACCAGCAGAGACAGGGGATACAATGAGCAGTTCTTC.

The chain carries TRBV7-2 and TRBJ1-3; 8 bases map to TRBD1. This CDR3 region has 16 residues. The V gene's germline CDR1 is SGHTA and CDR2 FQGNSA. Trimming took 3 bases from V and 5 from J; bases not matched to a gene: 9. The CDR3, as DNA: TGTGCCAGCAGCTTCCTCTCCGGGACAGGCAGAAACACCATATATTTT. Protein: CASSFLSGTGRNTIYF.